This TCR beta chain was observed in a study of CD8+ T cells in alopecia areata. Reverse transcribed after extraction, RNA yielded cDNA as the sequencing template. TCRdb's table, derived via immunoSEQ multiplex PCR, lists solely in-frame clones and lacks some. Among 150,000 or so clones listed, 87% were seen once. The CDR3 is made up of 14 amino acids. CDR1 and CDR2 from the germline V gene are MNHNS and SASEGT. Trimming removed 3 bases from V and 3 bases from J; junction bases left unmatched: 3. Sequencing was performed on CD8+ T cells sorted from blood, taken at week 0. The sequence was collected from a human donor with alopecia areata. The genes are TRBV6-1 and TRBJ2-7; 9 nucleotides agree with TRBD1. CDR3 region: CASSERDRVYEQYF. The CDR3 coding sequence is TGTGCCAGCAGTGAGCGGGACAGGGTCTACGAGCAGTACTTC.